Following are 24 T cell receptor beta chains from one sample sequenced in a study of HIV-infected children after antiretroviral therapy interruption. A 3' RACE protocol on RNA, with unique molecular identifiers, produced the TCR library. MiXCR was run by TCRdb on the 3' RACE reads, yielding one entry per CDR3 protein. This sample carries around 50,000 distinct CDR3 sequences, about 4.3% of them seen once, and the ten largest clones take almost 0.7%. The treatment here: PENTA 11 planned treatment interruption arm or continuous ART arm. This material consisted of CD45RA+ CD4+ T cells from PBMCs, pooled from several time points, taken from a donor given antiretroviral therapy, either interrupted or continuous. Subset reported: naive CD4+ CD45RA+ CD45RO- T cells. The receptors were gathered from a pool of human donors with HIV.

This clonotype has ten or more counts. J is TRBJ2-1 and V is TRBV3-1; no firm D call. Germline V lookup: CDR1 LGHDT, CDR2 YNNKEL (reference sequence). The CDR3 totals 12 residues. V was clipped by 5 bases and J by 8 bases, with 10 bases between them. The CDR3 DNA reads TGTGCCAGCAGCTTTGCGCGCGATGAGCAGTTCTTC. Protein product: CASSFARDEQFF.

This clonotype has a count of ten or more. The CDR3 region is CATSRGPGGDQPQHF. In DNA form, the CDR3 reads TGTGCCACCAGCAGAGGGCCGGGGGGGGATCAGCCCCAGCATTTT. V and J are TRBV15 and TRBJ1-5; D is possibly TRBD1 (5 bases). Germline CDR1 is LNHNV and CDR2 is YYDKDF (reference sequence). CDR3 size: 15 residues. Trimming left V 1 base short and J 5 bases short, with 12 bases between. Full variable domain (missing parts from reference TRBV15 and TRBJ1-5): DAMVIQNPRYQVTQFGKPVTLSCSQTLNHNVMYWYQQKSSQAPKLLFHYYDKDFNNEADTPDNFQSRRPNTSFCFLDIRSPGLGDTAMYLCATSRGPGGDQPQHFGDGTRLSIL.

The chain recombines TRBV5-4 with TRBJ2-7; TRBD2 matches 8 bases. V lost 0 bases, J lost 8 bases, and 10 bases stayed unmatched. CDR1 is SGHNT and CDR2 is YYREEE in the germline V gene (reference sequence). CDR3 size: 15 residues. The CDR3 DNA sequence: TGTGCCAGCAGCTTGGGAGTAGCGGGGAGCGAGAAGCAGTACTTC. Amino acids: CASSLGVAGSEKQYF.

There are many counts of this clonotype. This chain joins TRBV12-3 or TRBV12-4 and TRBJ1-1, with D unclear. The V and J ends lost 1 base and 1 base respectively, with 7 bases between them. This CDR3 contains 14 residues. DNA of the CDR3: TGTGCCAGCAGTTTAGGGCAGCAGAACACTGAAGCTTTCTTT. It specifies CASSLGQQNTEAFF.

This clonotype was detected ten times or more. The rearrangement joins TRBV24-1 to TRBJ2-3, with 10 bases lining up with TRBD2. The CDR3 length is 17 residues. The trim removed 0 bases at V and 2 bases at J, leaving 4 bases unmatched. In germline, CDR1 is KGHDR, CDR2 SFDVKD. CDR3 in amino acids: CATSDLGLADPTDTQYF. The CDR3 DNA follows: TGTGCCACCAGTGATTTGGGACTAGCGGATCCCACAGATACGCAGTATTTT.

This clonotype was detected ten times or more. The V call is TRBV3-1, the J call TRBJ1-1; D perhaps matches TRBD1 (6 bases). Germline V gene lookup returns CDR1 LGHDT and CDR2 YNNKEL (reference sequence). The CDR3 spans 14 residues. V was shortened by 4 bases and J by 10 bases, with 19 bases between the two germline ends. The CDR3 loop reads CASSLSRGWRGAFF. In DNA form, the CDR3 reads TGTGCCAGCAGCCTAAGCAGGGGTTGGCGAGGAGCTTTCTTT.

The table lists this clonotype with many counts. The chain carries TRBV6-6 and TRBJ2-5; TRBD1 matches 8 bases. Germline V gives CDR1 MNHNY, CDR2 SVGAGI (reference sequence). CDR3 length: 14 residues. J gave up 2 bases and V 2 bases, and 1 base lay outside the gene matches. The CDR3 sequence is CASSYGTGQETQYF. CDR3 nucleotides: TGTGCCAGCAGTTACGGGACAGGACAAGAGACCCAGTACTTC.

This clonotype appeared many times. The rearrangement joins TRBV28 to TRBJ1-2, with D possibly being TRBD1 (5 bases). The CDR3 runs to 13 residues. Trimming cost V 2 bases and J 5 bases, with 9 bases left between them. Germline-derived CDR1 and CDR2 are MDHEN and SYDVKM. The CDR3 here is CASSLIGGYGYTF. The DNA for the CDR3 is TGTGCCAGCAGTTTAATTGGGGGGTATGGCTACACCTTC.

This clonotype was counted many times. The chain couples TRBV12-3 or TRBV12-4 to TRBJ2-1; tentative D call: TRBD2 (5 bases). With 6 bases removed from V and 5 bases from J, the gap between germline ends came to 14 bases. The CDR3 consists of 14 residues. For the CDR3, the DNA is TGTGCCAGCAGCCCTAATTACGGGAACAATGAGCAGTTCTTC. Protein product: CASSPNYGNNEQFF.

At least ten counts were recorded for this clonotype. This chain uses TRBV27 with TRBJ2-3, with D unclear. Trimming left V 2 bases short and J 2 bases short, with 8 bases between. Per germline, CDR1 MNHEY and CDR2 SMNVEV (reference sequence). The CDR3 is 14 amino acids. CDR3 loop: CASSLGDHTDTQYF. CDR3 DNA sequence: TGTGCCAGCAGTTTAGGAGATCACACAGATACGCAGTATTTT.

The chain combines TRBV5-1 with TRBJ2-7, with TRBD2 identical over 8 bases. The junction had 5 bases not matched to a gene; V was cut back by 2 bases and J by 1 base. CDR3 length: 15 residues. Germline lookup yields CDR1 SGHRS and CDR2 YFSETQ. The chain's CDR3 is CASSFPVAGSYEQYF. Here the CDR3 DNA reads TGCGCCAGCAGCTTTCCGGTAGCGGGGTCCTACGAGCAGTACTTC.

This clonotype was seen many times. The chain carries TRBV27 and TRBJ2-7; TRBD1 matches 7 bases. The V gene's germline CDR1 is MNHEY and CDR2 SMNVEV (reference sequence). With 5 bases clipped from V and 9 bases from J, the junction kept 13 bases outside the gene matches. The CDR3 length is 14 residues. The CDR3, as DNA: TGTGCCAGCAGTCCCCATTCGAGGACAGGCTGGCAGTACTTC. Its protein is CASSPHSRTGWQYF.

The sample holds a few counts of this clonotype. The chain combines TRBV18 with TRBJ2-3; 11 bases are a match to TRBD2. This CDR3 spans 16 amino acids. The ends lost 6 bases at V and 0 bases at J; junction bases unmatched: 5. In germline, CDR1 is KGHSH, CDR2 LQKENI. The CDR3: CASSGTSGRSTDTQYF. DNA for the CDR3: TGTGCCAGCTCCGGGACTAGCGGACGGAGCACAGATACGCAGTATTTT.

This chain connects TRBV12-3 or TRBV12-4 to TRBJ1-5, with D perhaps TRBD1 (6 bases). The V end lost 0 bases, the J end lost 4 bases, and 13 bases lay between the germline ends. The CDR3 sequence is 16 residues long. CDR3 loop: CASSLAGGASNQPQHF. The CDR3 coding sequence is TGTGCCAGCAGTTTAGCGGGGGGCGCGTCAAATCAGCCCCAGCATTTT.

The J gene is TRBJ1-1, the V gene TRBV28; D unclear. This CDR3 is built from 14 residues. V was pared by 3 bases and J by 3 bases, with 11 bases between. Germline CDR1 MDHEN, CDR2 SYDVKM. DNA of the CDR3: TGTGCCAGCAGTTTTATGAGGAAGGACACTGAAGCTTTCTTT. It codes for CASSFMRKDTEAFF.

This clonotype was seen repeatedly, ten times or more. The CDR3 nucleotides are TGCGCCAGCAGCTTGGCCCCGACAGGGGCTGGAACTGAAGCTTTCTTT. It codes for CASSLAPTGAGTEAFF. V is TRBV5-1 and J is TRBJ1-1, with 8 nucleotides matching TRBD1. Germline-derived CDR1 and CDR2 are SGHRS and YFSETQ. The junction had 9 bases not matched to a gene; V was cut back by 0 bases and J by 5 bases. There are 16 residues in the CDR3.

The chain has TRBV2 and TRBJ2-5; unclear D gene. CDR1 SNHLY and CDR2 FYNNEI come from the germline V gene. This CDR3 spans 13 amino acids. V lost 2 bases to trimming and J lost 3 bases, with 7 bases between them. The CDR3 sequence: CASSEMAEETQYF. DNA of the CDR3: TGTGCCAGCAGTGAAATGGCTGAAGAGACCCAGTACTTC.

This clonotype has a count of ten or more. The J gene is TRBJ2-1, the V gene TRBV2; a weak D match, TRBD2 (5 bases). The CDR3 has 16 amino acids. V was clipped by 5 bases and J by 4 bases, with 18 bases between them. Germline CDR1 reads SNHLY; CDR2 reads FYNNEI. The CDR3 DNA is TGTGCCAGCAGTCGGGATCAGGCCGAACTTTACAATGAGCAGTTCTTC. Translated: CASSRDQAELYNEQFF.

This clonotype occurred many times. The chain recombines TRBV6-2 or TRBV6-3 with TRBJ2-5, with TRBD1 matching over 9 bases. Germline-derived CDR1 and CDR2 are MNHEY and SVGEGT. The CDR3 has 15 amino acids. V lost 4 bases and J lost 3; bases outside the gene matches: 6. The CDR3 protein is CASSLGTGLKETQYF. The CDR3 DNA reads TGTGCCAGCAGTTTAGGGACAGGGTTGAAAGAGACCCAGTACTTC.

This chain uses TRBV23-1 with TRBJ1-3; possible D gene TRBD1, 6 bases. TRBV23-1 is flagged as an ORF with uncertain function. This CDR3 is built from 15 residues. Between the trimmed V and J ends, which lost 8 bases and 1 base, there was a span of 15 bases. The CDR3 spells CASGSWTDSGNTIYF. As DNA, the CDR3 is TGCGCCAGCGGAAGCTGGACAGATTCTGGAAACACCATATATTTT.

There are many counts of this clonotype. This chain connects TRBV11-2 to TRBJ2-5; TRBD2 is a possible D gene (7 bases). The CDR3 covers 15 residues. Per germline, CDR1 SGHAT and CDR2 FQNNGV. Trimming left V 5 bases short and J 8 bases short, with 21 bases between. Here the CDR3 reads CASSPLRGPFNTQYF. Here the CDR3 DNA reads TGTGCCAGCAGCCCACTGCGGGGGCCCTTTAATACCCAGTACTTC.

The chain is built from TRBV19 and TRBJ1-2; D uncertain. CDR3 length: 17 residues. Per germline, CDR1 LNHDA and CDR2 SQIVND (reference sequence). V was pared by 4 bases and J by 6 bases, with 24 bases between. CDR3 residues: CASSKRRDQGLWDGYTF. For the CDR3, the DNA is TGTGCCAGTAGTAAACGTCGAGACCAAGGTTTATGGGATGGCTACACCTTC.

This clonotype was picked up many times. The chain combines TRBV7-2 with TRBJ2-1; 14 bases line up with TRBD2. Trimming removed 5 bases from V and 3 bases from J; junction bases left unmatched: 9. The germline gives CDR1 SGHTA, CDR2 FQGNSA. There are 18 residues in the CDR3. Written as DNA, the CDR3 is TGTGCCAGCAGCCCGACTAGCGGGGGGGCGGCGTACTACAATGAGCAGTTCTTC. Its protein is CASSPTSGGAAYYNEQFF.

This clonotype came up a few times. V usage is TRBV18 and J usage is TRBJ2-1, with 9 positions matching TRBD1. Germline CDR1 reads KGHSH; CDR2 reads LQKENI. CDR3 length: 15 amino acids. V was clipped by 3 bases and J by 7 bases; unmatched bases: 7. The CDR3 loop reads CASSPGQGFRNEQFF. CDR3 nucleotide sequence: TGTGCCAGCTCACCCGGACAGGGGTTTAGGAATGAGCAGTTCTTC.